This TCR beta chain was retrieved from a study of chemoradiotherapy in HPV16-positive cancers. Here immunoSEQ multiplex PCR was the method, and the copy in TCRdb shows in-frame clones only, minus some. The table includes several hundred clones, about four fifths detected once. The sequence was obtained from a human donor with HPV-associated anogenital cancer. Sequenced material: tumor tissue, taken from a patient who underwent chemoradiotherapy.

The CDR3 sequence is CASSAGETQYF. The CDR3 DNA is TGTGCCAGCAGCGCAGGGGAGACCCAGTACTTC. The chain employs TRBV7-2 and TRBJ2-5, with D possibly TRBD1 on 5 matching bases. The CDR3 is made up of 11 amino acids. Germline lookup yields CDR1 SGHTA and CDR2 FQGNSA. Trimming stripped 5 bases from V and 5 bases from J, with 6 bases between. The full variable domain, its missing parts supplied by reference TRBV7-2 and TRBJ2-5, is GAGVSQSPSNKVTEKGKDVELRCDPISGHTALYWYRQSLGQGLEFLIYFQGNSAPDKSGLPSDRFSAERTGGSVSTLTIQRTQQEDSAVYLCASSAGETQYFGPGTRLLVL.